A single sample is the source of the 4 T cell receptor beta chains below, sequenced in a study of metastatic and nonmetastatic thyroid tumors. Using MiXCR, TCRdb re-called clones from the PCR reads. The data hold about 24,000 clones, with roughly 24% observed a single time. Every patient underwent thyroid surgery untreated. Sequencing was done on a sample of blood. These receptors were collected from a male donor with papillary thyroid cancer or a benign thyroid nodule (not recorded which). Some clones in this sample may be carry-over from other donors' samples.

This clone was counted a single time. This chain uses TRBV11-3 with TRBJ2-2; TRBD1 aligns across 7 bases. Germline-derived CDR1 and CDR2 are SGHNT and YENEEA. V lost 5 bases to trimming and J lost 5 bases; unmatched junction nucleotides: 5. There are 14 residues in the CDR3. CDR3 region: CASSRQGSTGELFF. DNA for the CDR3: TGTGCCAGCAGCCGACAGGGTAGTACCGGGGAGCTGTTTTTT.

This clone was seen at least ten times. The chain couples TRBV30 to TRBJ1-1; tentatively, D is TRBD1 (5 bases). The CDR3 runs to 14 residues. Germline V gene lookup returns CDR1 GTSNPN and CDR2 SVGIG (reference sequence). Trimming left V 2 bases short and J 7 bases short, with 17 bases between. The DNA for the CDR3 is TGTGCCTGGAGTCGGACACCCCTATTGGGTGAAGCTTTCTTT. This codes for CAWSRTPLLGEAFF.

The rearrangement joins TRBV27 to TRBJ2-1, with 14 bases identical to TRBD2. This CDR3 is built from 15 residues. V dropped 6 bases and J dropped 10; count of bases not matched to a gene: 8. Germline loops: CDR1 MNHEY, CDR2 SMNVEV (reference sequence). The DNA of the CDR3 is TGTGCCAGCAGCCCCGGGACTAGCGGGAGCAGGGAGCAGTTCTTC. This translates into CASSPGTSGSREQFF.

At least ten counts were recorded for this clone. V and J are TRBV29-1 and TRBJ2-3, with a possible D match to TRBD2 (5 bases). The CDR3 contains 12 residues. V lost 5 bases and J 3 bases, leaving 9 bases between the germline ends. CDR1 and CDR2 from the germline V gene are SQVTM and ANQGSEA. The CDR3 sequence: CSVTEGTDTQYF. In DNA, the CDR3 is TGCAGCGTTACTGAGGGTACAGATACGCAGTATTTT.